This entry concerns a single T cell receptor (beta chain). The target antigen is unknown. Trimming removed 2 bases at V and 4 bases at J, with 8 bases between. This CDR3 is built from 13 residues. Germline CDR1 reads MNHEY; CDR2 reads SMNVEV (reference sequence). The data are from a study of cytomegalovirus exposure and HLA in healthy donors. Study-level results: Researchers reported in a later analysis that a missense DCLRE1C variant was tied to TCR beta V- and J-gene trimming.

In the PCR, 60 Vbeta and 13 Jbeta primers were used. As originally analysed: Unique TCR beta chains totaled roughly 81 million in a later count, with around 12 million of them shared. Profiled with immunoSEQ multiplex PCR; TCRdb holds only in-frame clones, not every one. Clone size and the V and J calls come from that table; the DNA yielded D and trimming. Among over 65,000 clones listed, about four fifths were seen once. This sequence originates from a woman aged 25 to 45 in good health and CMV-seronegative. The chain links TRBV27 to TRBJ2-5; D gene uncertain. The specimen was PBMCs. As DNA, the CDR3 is TGTGCCAGCAGTTTAGGTAGAGTAGAGACCCAGTACTTC. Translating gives CASSLGRVETQYF.